One sample yielded the 6 T cell receptor beta chains listed below, sequenced in a study of blood T cell repertoires in COVID-19. Produced via immunoSEQ multiplex PCR; TCRdb's table is partial and in-frame only. The sample has over 250,000 clones; over 75% are singletons. Sample: peripheral blood. All receptors come from a human donor in a cohort sampled during active COVID-19.

CDR3 protein: CASGIGQGRLHEQYF. The CDR3 DNA reads TGTGCCAGCGGCATTGGACAGGGAAGACTGCACGAGCAGTACTTC. The genes are TRBV6-5 and TRBJ2-7; 8 bases fit TRBD1. CDR3 length: 15 residues. V shed 8 bases, J shed 5 bases, and the junction held 14 bases outside the gene matches. CDR1 MNHEY and CDR2 SVGAGI come from the germline V gene.

The chain recombines TRBV7-2 with TRBJ2-5; 9 nucleotides line up with TRBD2. The CDR3 totals 15 residues. The junction had 7 bases not matched to a gene; V was cut back by 3 bases and J by 5 bases. Germline assignment: CDR1 SGHTA and CDR2 FQGNSA. The CDR3 sequence is CASSFRGGRVETQYF. The DNA for the CDR3 is TGTGCCAGCAGCTTCCGGGGCGGGAGGGTGGAGACCCAGTACTTC.

The chain employs TRBV25-1 and TRBJ2-1, with 8 bases identical to TRBD1. This CDR3 contains 16 residues. Unmatched junction bases numbered 12, after V lost 4 bases and J lost 7 bases. From germline, CDR1 is MGHDK and CDR2 SYGVNS. The CDR3 loop is CASSAWTGRQGNEQFF. Here the CDR3 DNA reads TGTGCCAGCAGTGCCTGGACAGGGAGGCAGGGGAATGAGCAGTTCTTC.

J is TRBJ2-7 and V is TRBV28; TRBD2 aligns across 12 bases. The CDR3 runs to 15 residues. The V and J ends lost 3 bases and 7 bases, in that order; junction bases with no gene match: 7. Looked up from germline, CDR1 is MDHEN and CDR2 is SYDVKM. This CDR3 reads CASSLDLAGGWEQYF. The CDR3, as DNA: TGTGCCAGCAGTTTGGACCTAGCGGGAGGGTGGGAGCAGTACTTC.

In this sample, this clone turned up a few times. The genes are TRBV10-1 and TRBJ1-3, with D unresolved. This CDR3 contains 12 residues. Deletions cut 6 bases from V and 2 bases from J, with 5 bases between. Germline V lookup: CDR1 WNHNN, CDR2 SYGVQD (reference sequence). The DNA for the CDR3 is TGCGCCAGCAGGGCAACTGGAAACACCATATATTTT. Protein sequence: CASRATGNTIYF.

This chain uses TRBV5-5 with TRBJ2-5; 8 nucleotides match TRBD1. Trimming took 4 bases from V and 5 from J; bases not matched to a gene: 4. Germline CDR1 reads SGHKS; CDR2 reads YYEKEE (reference sequence). The CDR3 loop spans 13 amino acids. CDR3 nucleotides: TGTGCCAGCAGCCCGACAGGGGAGGAGACCCAGTACTTC. This sequence encodes CASSPTGEETQYF.